This T cell receptor beta chain was documented in a study of T cell repertoires in cytomegalovirus infection. The V end lost 1 base, the J end lost 6 bases, and 13 bases lay between the germline ends. The length of the CDR3 is 15 residues. CDR1 SEHNR and CDR2 FQNEAQ come from the germline V gene (reference sequence). TCRdb ran MiXCR on the reads and lists one entry per CDR3 protein. The profile shows a few hundred thousand distinct CDR3 sequences, about 17% of them singletons. V usage is TRBV7-9 and J usage is TRBJ2-1; D unresolved. The source is a human donor in good health (CMV status not recorded). Some clones in this sample may be carry-over from other donors' samples. Sequenced sample: CD8+ T cells from PBMCs. The CDR3 reads CASSLGASGGNEQFF. The CDR3 DNA is TGTGCCAGCAGCTTAGGAGCGTCGGGCGGCAATGAGCAGTTCTTC.